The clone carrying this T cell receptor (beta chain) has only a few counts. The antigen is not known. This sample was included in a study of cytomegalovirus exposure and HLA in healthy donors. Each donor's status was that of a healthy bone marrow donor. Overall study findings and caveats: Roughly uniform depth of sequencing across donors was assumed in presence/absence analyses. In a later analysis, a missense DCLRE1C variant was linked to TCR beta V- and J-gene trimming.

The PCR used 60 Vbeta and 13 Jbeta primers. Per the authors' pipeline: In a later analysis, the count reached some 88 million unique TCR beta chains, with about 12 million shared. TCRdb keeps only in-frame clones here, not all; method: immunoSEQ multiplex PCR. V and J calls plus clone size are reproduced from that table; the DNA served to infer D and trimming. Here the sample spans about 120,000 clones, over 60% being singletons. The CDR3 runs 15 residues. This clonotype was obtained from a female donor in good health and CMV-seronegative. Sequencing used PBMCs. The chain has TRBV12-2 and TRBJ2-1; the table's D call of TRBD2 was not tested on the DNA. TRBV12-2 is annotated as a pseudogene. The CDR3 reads CASRLRHGGTNEQFF. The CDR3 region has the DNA TGTGCAAGTCGCCTCAGACACGGCGGGACTAATGAGCAGTTCTTC.